These 25 T cell receptor beta chains were sequenced from one sample in a study of blood T cell repertoires in COVID-19. Only in-frame clones appear in the TCRdb table, and some are missing; sequencing was by immunoSEQ multiplex PCR. The sample lists almost 50,000 clones, over 65% occurring once. Sequencing used peripheral blood. These receptors originate from a woman aged 70-85 years with acute or convalescent COVID-19.

This chain connects TRBV24-1 to TRBJ2-5; D might be TRBD1 (6 bases). Germline CDR1 reads KGHDR; CDR2 reads SFDVKD. The CDR3 consists of 15 residues. V lost 2 bases to trimming and J lost 1 base, with 10 bases between them. The CDR3 bases are TGTGCCACCAGTGATTCACAGGGCCGCCAAGAGACCCAGTACTTC. It encodes CATSDSQGRQETQYF.

The V call is TRBV19, the J call TRBJ1-6; 8 positions agree with TRBD1. Germline V gene sequence: CDR1 LNHDA, CDR2 SQIVND (reference sequence). The V segment lost 4 bases and the J segment 7 bases; nucleotides outside the gene matches: 3. The CDR3 has 14 amino acids. Written as DNA, the CDR3 is TGTGCCAGTAGTAGGGACAGGCGAAATTCACCCCTCCACTTT. The encoded protein is CASSRDRRNSPLHF.

This clone was detected only a few times. The chain links TRBV19 to TRBJ2-7, with TRBD1 as a possible D gene (6 bases). CDR3 size: 12 residues. From germline, CDR1 is LNHDA and CDR2 SQIVND (reference sequence). V was cut by 5 bases and J by 6 bases, with 11 bases left in between. The CDR3 nucleotides are TGTGCCAGTAGTCCACAGGGTGGCGAGCAGTACTTC. Its protein is CASSPQGGEQYF.

The V gene is TRBV19, the J gene TRBJ2-7; 10 bases line up with TRBD1. V was pared by 10 bases and J by 4 bases, with 7 bases of the junction left unmatched. Germline assignment: CDR1 LNHDA and CDR2 SQIVND (reference sequence). This CDR3 spans 13 amino acids. The CDR3 loop is CATRGQGMYEQYF. The CDR3 coding sequence is TGTGCCACCAGGGGACAGGGGATGTACGAGCAGTACTTC. The full variable domain, in which reference TRBV19 and TRBJ2-7 provide the parts outside the CDR3, is DGGITQSPKYLFRKEGQNVTLSCEQNLNHDAMYWYRQDPGQGLRLIYYSQIVNDFQKGDIAEGYSVSREKKESFPLTVTSAQKNPTAFYLCATRGQGMYEQYFGPGTRLTVT.

The CDR3 DNA is TGTGCCAGCAGCCCCGCGCCCCTAGCTTCTGGGGCCAACGTCCTGACTTTC. It yields the protein CASSPAPLASGANVLTF. This rearrangement joins TRBV7-3 to TRBJ2-6; the D gene is possibly TRBD2 (5 bases). Germline CDR1 is SGHTA and CDR2 is FQGTGA. The CDR3 contains 17 residues. V lost 5 bases and J lost 1, with 15 bases in between. Together with reference TRBV7-3 and TRBJ2-6, the CDR3 gives the full variable domain: GAGVSQTPSNKVTEKGKYVELRCDPISGHTALYWYRQSLGQGPEFLIYFQGTGAADDSGLPNDRFFAVRPEGSVSTLKIQRTERGDSAVYLCASSPAPLASGANVLTFGAGSRLTVL.

V and J are TRBV12-3 or TRBV12-4 and TRBJ1-1; no firm D call. There are 11 residues in the CDR3. V was shortened by 3 bases and J by 8 bases, with 7 bases between the two germline ends. CDR3: CASSLGSEAFF. DNA of the CDR3: TGTGCCAGCAGTTTGGGCAGCGAAGCTTTCTTT.

V usage is TRBV24-1 and J usage is TRBJ1-5; D might be TRBD1 (5 bases). This CDR3 has 14 residues. Trimming left V 1 base short and J 4 bases short, with 7 bases between. Germline V gives CDR1 KGHDR, CDR2 SFDVKD. The CDR3 reads CATSDLYRNQPQHF. DNA of the CDR3: TGTGCCACCAGTGATTTATACAGGAATCAGCCCCAGCATTTT.

This clone appeared a few times. The chain recombines TRBV7-2 with TRBJ1-2, with D perhaps matching TRBD1 (6 bases). This CDR3 comprises 16 residues. Germline loops: CDR1 SGHTA, CDR2 FQGNSA. Trimming stripped 4 bases from V and 7 bases from J, with 22 bases between. CDR3 coding DNA: TGTGCCAGCAGCTATATAACAGGGACCAACGTTGGTGGCTACACCTTC. It specifies CASSYITGTNVGGYTF.

This clone was recorded a few times. This chain uses TRBV18 with TRBJ1-6; TRBD1 matches at 10 bases. The CDR3 sequence is 14 residues long. Trimming removed 4 bases from V and 6 bases from J; junction bases left unmatched: 0. Germline CDR1 and CDR2: KGHSH and LQKENI. The CDR3 bases are TGTGCCAGCTCACGGACAGGGGGTAATTCACCCCTCCACTTT. Its protein is CASSRTGGNSPLHF.

V and J are TRBV18 and TRBJ2-5, with no clear D. The CDR3 is 18 amino acids. V lost 3 bases, J lost 5 bases, and 25 bases lay in between. Germline V gene data show CDR1 as KGHSH and CDR2 as LQKENI. The CDR3 loop is CASSPITSSTWRGETQYF. CDR3 bases: TGTGCCAGCTCACCTATAACTTCCTCGACTTGGCGTGGGGAGACCCAGTACTTC.

This clone occurred a few times. CDR3 sequence reads: CASTRDPTGAMNTGELFF. CDR3 nucleotide sequence: TGTGCCAGCACCCGAGACCCGACAGGGGCAATGAACACCGGGGAGCTGTTTTTT. The rearrangement joins TRBV9 to TRBJ2-2; 8 bases align to TRBD1. CDR1 is SGDLS and CDR2 is YYNGEE in the germline V gene. The CDR3 has 18 residues. Trimming at V came to 6 bases and at J to 1 base, leaving 14 bases not matched to a gene.

The genes are TRBV9 and TRBJ2-1, with no clear D. V lost 0 bases and J 10 bases, leaving 14 bases between the germline ends. Germline CDR1 and CDR2: SGDLS and YYNGEE. This CDR3 is 14 amino acids long. The DNA of the CDR3 is TGTGCCAGCAGCGTAGTAGGCGGATACCGCGAGCAGTTCTTC. Its translation: CASSVVGGYREQFF.

The rearrangement links TRBV19 to TRBJ1-1, with 7 bases matching TRBD1. The CDR3 has 16 residues. Trimming took 4 bases from V and 1 from J; bases not matched to a gene: 9. Germline V gene data show CDR1 as LNHDA and CDR2 as SQIVND (reference sequence). The CDR3 protein is CASSTQGGTENTEAFF. CDR3 sequence (DNA): TGTGCCAGTAGTACTCAAGGGGGGACAGAGAACACTGAAGCTTTCTTT.

This clone came up once. This chain connects TRBV7-9 to TRBJ1-2, with 10 bases identical to TRBD1. This CDR3 has 17 amino acids. Losses at the gene ends were 2 bases for V and 6 bases for J; bases not matched to a gene: 12. The germline V gene encodes CDR1 SEHNR and CDR2 FQNEAQ (reference sequence). This chain's CDR3 is CASSLSGGDRGLNGYTF. CDR3 nucleotides: TGTGCCAGCAGCTTATCGGGTGGAGACAGGGGGCTGAATGGCTACACCTTC. Filled out from reference TRBV7-9 and TRBJ1-2, the complete variable domain reads DTGVSQNPRHKITKRGQNVTFRCDPISEHNRLYWYRQTLGQGPEFLTYFQNEAQLEKSRLLSDRFSAERPKGSFSTLEIQRTEQGDSAMYLCASSLSGGDRGLNGYTFGSGTRLTVV.

The chain recombines TRBV19 with TRBJ1-2; no reliable D call. V was shortened by 4 bases and J by 4 bases, with 7 bases between the two germline ends. Germline loops: CDR1 LNHDA, CDR2 SQIVND (reference sequence). CDR3 length: 12 amino acids. Written as DNA, the CDR3 is TGTGCCAGTAGTAACGAGTTCTATGGCTACACCTTC. This translates into CASSNEFYGYTF.

This chain uses TRBV15 with TRBJ2-3, with D possibly being TRBD2 (7 bases). The CDR3 sequence is 14 residues long. Per germline, CDR1 LNHNV and CDR2 YYDKDF (reference sequence). V was trimmed by 8 bases and J by 3 bases, leaving 15 bases between them. Here the CDR3 reads CATGGGLETDTQYF. CDR3 DNA: TGTGCCACCGGCGGGGGCCTGGAGACAGATACGCAGTATTTT.

V gene TRBV3-1 (or the pseudogene TRBV3-2) combines with J gene TRBJ2-2, with D possibly TRBD1 on 5 matching bases. Germline-derived CDR1 and CDR2 are LGHDT and YNNKEL (reference sequence). This CDR3 has 14 residues. With 4 bases removed from V and 4 bases from J, the gap between germline ends came to 10 bases. CDR3 sequence (DNA): TGTGCCAGCAGCCTTCAGGGAATCACCGGGGAGCTGTTTTTT. It is translated as CASSLQGITGELFF.

The chain carries TRBV6-4 and TRBJ2-3; TRBD2 matches 10 bases. Trimming at V came to 5 bases and at J to 3 bases, leaving 2 bases not matched to a gene. The CDR3 runs 14 residues. CDR1 and CDR2 from the germline V gene are MRHNA and SNTAGT. CDR3 region: CASSSSGGTDTQYF. As DNA, the CDR3 is TGTGCCAGCAGTTCTAGCGGGGGAACAGATACGCAGTATTTT.

This clone was observed a few times. DNA for the CDR3: TGTGCCAGCACTAATTCCGGGACAGGGAATGGCTACACCTTC. Its translation: CASTNSGTGNGYTF. The chain is built from TRBV6-5 and TRBJ1-2; 9 bases map to TRBD1. Germline V CDR1 and CDR2: MNHEY, SVGAGI. The CDR3 has 14 amino acids. The V gene end was trimmed by 7 bases and the J gene end by 6 bases; junction bases not matched to a gene: 9.

This chain joins TRBV6-1 and TRBJ1-4, with D perhaps matching TRBD1 (6 bases). CDR1 MNHNS and CDR2 SASEGT come from the germline V gene. CDR3 length equals 15 residues. The V and J ends lost 2 bases and 7 bases respectively, with 14 bases between them. CDR3 region: CASSEQTGRSEKLFF. The CDR3 nucleotides read TGTGCCAGCAGTGAACAGACAGGTCGGAGTGAAAAACTGTTTTTT.

This clone has just a few counts. The chain joins TRBV6-1 to TRBJ1-1; no reliable D call. CDR3 length: 15 amino acids. Trimming cost V 1 base and J 9 bases, with 18 bases left between them. Germline V CDR1 and CDR2: MNHNS, SASEGT. The CDR3 region is CASSEVKFERIQAFF. DNA for the CDR3: TGTGCCAGCAGTGAAGTAAAGTTTGAGAGAATCCAAGCTTTCTTT.

This clone was found once. The V and J genes are TRBV19 and TRBJ1-2, with 8 bases lining up with TRBD1. The CDR3 totals 14 residues. Germline CDR1 LNHDA, CDR2 SQIVND (reference sequence). Trimming took 4 bases from V and 3 from J; bases not matched to a gene: 4. The CDR3 DNA follows: TGTGCCAGTAGTAGTAGGGACAGGTACTATGGCTACACCTTC. It is translated as CASSSRDRYYGYTF.

In its sample, this clone was seen many times. The gene calls are TRBV20-1 and TRBJ2-3; D possibly uses TRBD1 or TRBD2 (5 bases each). Trimming took 5 bases from V and 2 from J, leaving 14 bases between them. The V gene's germline CDR1 is DFQATT and CDR2 SNEGSKA (reference sequence). The CDR3 is 14 residues long. The CDR3 sequence is CSARGASNTDTQYF. The CDR3 DNA sequence: TGCAGTGCTCGTGGGGCTAGCAACACAGATACGCAGTATTTT.

V usage is TRBV4-2 and J usage is TRBJ2-5; 15 bases are a match to TRBD2. This CDR3 comprises 17 residues. Germline V lookup: CDR1 LGHNA, CDR2 YNFKEQ. V lost 1 base and J lost 4; bases outside the gene matches: 4. The chain's CDR3 is CASSQGRTSGGAETQYF. The CDR3 DNA reads as TGTGCCAGCAGCCAAGGTCGGACTAGCGGGGGGGCAGAGACCCAGTACTTC.

CDR3 loop: CASSPGTPPEAFF. DNA of the CDR3: TGTGCCAGCAGCCCAGGGACACCCCCTGAAGCTTTCTTT. The V and J genes are TRBV12-3 or TRBV12-4 and TRBJ1-1; D is possibly TRBD1 (6 bases). Trimming cost V 6 bases and J 6 bases, with 14 bases left between them. This CDR3 contains 13 residues.